The 6 T cell receptor beta chains in this list originate from one sample, sequenced in a study of cytomegalovirus exposure and HLA in healthy donors. TCRdb's copy holds only in-frame clones and misses some; the assay was immunoSEQ multiplex PCR. Among tens of thousands of clones listed, 90% to 97% were seen once. The sample consisted of PBMCs. The receptors were gathered from a man aged 18-30 years in good health and CMV-seropositive.

This clone was picked up one time. The genes are TRBV30 and TRBJ1-1, with a possible D match to TRBD1 (5 bases). This CDR3 has 14 residues. Deletions cut 0 bases from V and 6 bases from J, with 14 bases between. Germline values: CDR1 GTSNPN, CDR2 SVGIG (reference sequence). The CDR3 nucleotides read TGTGCCTGGAGTGTCGGAGGGACGTTGTCTGAAGCTTTCTTT. Translated, it gives CAWSVGGTLSEAFF. The whole variable domain, filled in from reference TRBV30 and TRBJ1-1, reads SQTIHQWPATLVQPVGSPLSLECTVEGTSNPNLYWYRQAAGRGLQLLFYSVGIGQISSEVPQNLSASRPQDRQFILSSKKLLLSDSGFYLCAWSVGGTLSEAFFGQGTRLTVV.

V and J are TRBV4-1 and TRBJ2-3; 16 bases are shared with TRBD2. CDR3 size: 16 residues. V was clipped by 5 bases and J by 4 bases; unmatched bases: 3. Germline V lookup: CDR1 MGHRA, CDR2 YSYEKL. CDR3: CASSEGLAGGADTQYF. The CDR3 coding sequence is TGCGCCAGCAGCGAGGGACTAGCGGGAGGGGCAGATACGCAGTATTTT.

The rearrangement uses TRBV5-1 and TRBJ1-1, with no clear D. This CDR3 is 13 amino acids long. CDR1 and CDR2 (germline): SGHRS, YFSETQ. Trimming removed 3 bases from V and 11 bases from J, with 17 bases in between. The CDR3: CASSSPGLVGAFF. The CDR3 nucleotides read TGCGCCAGCAGCTCTCCAGGCCTTGTGGGTGCTTTCTTT. Together with reference TRBV5-1 and TRBJ1-1, the CDR3 gives the full variable domain: KAGVTQTPRYLIKTRGQQVTLSCSPISGHRSVSWYQQTPGQGLQFLFEYFSETQRNKGNFPGRFSGRQFSNSRSEMNVSTLELGDSALYLCASSSPGLVGAFFGQGTRLTVV.

The chain carries TRBV7-2 and TRBJ2-7, with 7 bases fitting TRBD2. Trimming cost V 0 bases and J 2 bases; bases outside gene matches: 4. The CDR3 loop spans 15 amino acids. Germline V lookup: CDR1 SGHTA, CDR2 FQGNSA. CDR3: CASSLAPGGPYEQYF. The CDR3, as DNA: TGTGCCAGCAGCTTAGCGCCGGGAGGACCCTACGAGCAGTACTTC.

The J gene is TRBJ2-2, the V gene TRBV29-1; 11 bases map to TRBD2. Germline CDR1 SQVTM, CDR2 ANQGSEA. This CDR3 is built from 17 residues. Trimming cost V 7 bases and J 3 bases; bases outside gene matches: 13. The CDR3 DNA reads as TGCAGCGCCCCTCCCCGGGGGACTAGCGGTCACACCGGGGAGCTGTTTTTT. It specifies CSAPPRGTSGHTGELFF.

This chain links TRBV28 with TRBJ2-1; D is ambiguous. This CDR3 comprises 11 residues. The germline gives CDR1 MDHEN, CDR2 SYDVKM. V lost 6 bases, J lost 8 bases, and 8 bases lay in between. This chain's CDR3 is CASSLEDEQFF. The CDR3 DNA is TGTGCCAGCAGCCTTGAGGATGAGCAGTTCTTC.